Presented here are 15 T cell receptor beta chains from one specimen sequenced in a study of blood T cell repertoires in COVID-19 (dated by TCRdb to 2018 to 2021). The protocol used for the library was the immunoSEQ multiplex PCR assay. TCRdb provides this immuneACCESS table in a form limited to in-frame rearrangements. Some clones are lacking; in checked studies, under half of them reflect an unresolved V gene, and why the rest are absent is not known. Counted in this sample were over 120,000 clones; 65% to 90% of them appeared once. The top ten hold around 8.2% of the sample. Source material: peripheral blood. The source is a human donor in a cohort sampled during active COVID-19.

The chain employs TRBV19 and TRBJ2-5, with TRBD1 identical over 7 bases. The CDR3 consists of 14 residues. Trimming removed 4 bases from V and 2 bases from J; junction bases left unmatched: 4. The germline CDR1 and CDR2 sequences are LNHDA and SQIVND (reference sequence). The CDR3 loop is CASSKPGQQETQYF. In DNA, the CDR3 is TGTGCCAGTAGTAAACCGGGACAGCAAGAGACCCAGTACTTC.

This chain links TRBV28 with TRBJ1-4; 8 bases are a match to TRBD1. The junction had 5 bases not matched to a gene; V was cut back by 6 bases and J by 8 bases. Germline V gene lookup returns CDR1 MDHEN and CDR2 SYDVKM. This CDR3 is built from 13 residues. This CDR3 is CASRTGVWEKLFF. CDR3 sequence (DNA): TGTGCCAGCAGGACAGGGGTTTGGGAAAAACTGTTTTTT.

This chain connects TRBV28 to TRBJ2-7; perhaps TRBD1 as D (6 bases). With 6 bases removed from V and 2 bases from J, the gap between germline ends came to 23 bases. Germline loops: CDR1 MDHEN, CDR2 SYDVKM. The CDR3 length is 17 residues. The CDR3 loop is CASRGVHAGQFAYEQYF. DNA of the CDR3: TGTGCCAGCAGGGGTGTGCATGCAGGACAGTTCGCCTACGAGCAGTACTTC.

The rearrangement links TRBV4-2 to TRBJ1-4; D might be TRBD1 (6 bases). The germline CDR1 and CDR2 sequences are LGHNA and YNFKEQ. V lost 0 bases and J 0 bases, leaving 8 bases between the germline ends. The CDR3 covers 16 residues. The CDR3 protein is CASSQEGGSTNEKLFF. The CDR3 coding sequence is TGTGCCAGCAGCCAAGAAGGGGGTTCAACTAATGAAAAACTGTTTTTT.

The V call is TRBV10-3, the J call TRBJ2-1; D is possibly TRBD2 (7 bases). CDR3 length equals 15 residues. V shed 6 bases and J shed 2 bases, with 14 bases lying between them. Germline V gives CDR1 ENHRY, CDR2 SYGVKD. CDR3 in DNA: TGTGCCATCAGCGACACAGGGAGGGCCTACAATGAGCAGTTCTTC. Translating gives CAISDTGRAYNEQFF.

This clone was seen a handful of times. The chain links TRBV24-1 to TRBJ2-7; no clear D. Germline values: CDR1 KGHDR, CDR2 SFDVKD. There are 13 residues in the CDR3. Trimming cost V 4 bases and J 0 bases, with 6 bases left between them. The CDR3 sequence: CATSDSYSYEQYF. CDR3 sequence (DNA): TGTGCCACCAGTGACTCTTACTCCTACGAGCAGTACTTC.

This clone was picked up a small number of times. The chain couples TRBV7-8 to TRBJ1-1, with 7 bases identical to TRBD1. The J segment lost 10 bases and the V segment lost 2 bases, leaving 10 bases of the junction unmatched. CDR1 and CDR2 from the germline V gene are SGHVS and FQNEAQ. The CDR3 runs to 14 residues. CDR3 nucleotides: TGTGCCAGCAGCTTAACCGACAGGGTCTTGGGAGCTTTCTTT. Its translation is CASSLTDRVLGAFF.

CDR3 region: CASSYYGQGSSEAFF. The CDR3 nucleotides read TGTGCCAGCAGTTACTACGGACAGGGTTCATCCGAAGCTTTCTTT. This chain connects TRBV6-2 or TRBV6-3 to TRBJ1-1; 8 nucleotides align to TRBD1. Unmatched junction bases numbered 9, after V lost 1 base and J lost 8 bases. The CDR3 is made up of 15 amino acids. Per the germline V gene, CDR1 is MNHEY and CDR2 is SVGEGT.

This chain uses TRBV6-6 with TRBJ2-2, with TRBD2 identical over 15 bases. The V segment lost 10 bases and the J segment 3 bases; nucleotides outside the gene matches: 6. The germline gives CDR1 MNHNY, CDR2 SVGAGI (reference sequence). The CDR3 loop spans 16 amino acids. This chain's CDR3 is CATRTSGRGDTGELFF. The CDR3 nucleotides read TGTGCCACAAGGACTAGCGGGAGGGGGGACACCGGGGAGCTGTTTTTT.

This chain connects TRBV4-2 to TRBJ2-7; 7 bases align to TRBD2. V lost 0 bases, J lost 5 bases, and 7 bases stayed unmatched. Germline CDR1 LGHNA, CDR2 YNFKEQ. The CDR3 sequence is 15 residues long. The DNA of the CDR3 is TGTGCCAGCAGCCAAGAGAGCGGGGAGGCCCACGAGCAGTACTTC. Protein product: CASSQESGEAHEQYF.

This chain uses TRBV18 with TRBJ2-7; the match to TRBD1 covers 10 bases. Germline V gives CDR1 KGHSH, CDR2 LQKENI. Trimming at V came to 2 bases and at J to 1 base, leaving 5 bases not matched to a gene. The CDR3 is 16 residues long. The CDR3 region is CASSPRTGGGSYEQYF. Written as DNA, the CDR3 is TGTGCCAGCTCACCAAGGACAGGGGGGGGTTCCTACGAGCAGTACTTC.

This chain's CDR3 is CASSVEQGELELDGYTF. The DNA for the CDR3 is TGTGCCAGCAGCGTAGAACAGGGGGAGTTGGAGTTGGATGGCTACACCTTC. J is TRBJ1-2 and V is TRBV9, with 8 nucleotides matching TRBD1. This CDR3 comprises 17 residues. Trimming cost V 0 bases and J 6 bases; bases outside gene matches: 13. Germline V lookup: CDR1 SGDLS, CDR2 YYNGEE.

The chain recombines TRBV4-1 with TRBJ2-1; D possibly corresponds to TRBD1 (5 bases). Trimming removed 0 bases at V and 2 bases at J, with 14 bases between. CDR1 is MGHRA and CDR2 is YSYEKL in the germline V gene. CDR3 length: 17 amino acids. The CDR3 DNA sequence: TGCGCCAGCAGCCAAGATTTGGCCAGGGCGGCCTACAATGAGCAGTTCTTC. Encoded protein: CASSQDLARAAYNEQFF.

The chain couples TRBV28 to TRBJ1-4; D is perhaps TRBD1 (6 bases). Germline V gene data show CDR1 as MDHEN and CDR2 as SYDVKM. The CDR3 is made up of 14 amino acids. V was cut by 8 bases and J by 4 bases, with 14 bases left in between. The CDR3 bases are TGTGCCAGCGCCTTATGGACAGTTAATGAAAAACTGTTTTTT. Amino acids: CASALWTVNEKLFF.

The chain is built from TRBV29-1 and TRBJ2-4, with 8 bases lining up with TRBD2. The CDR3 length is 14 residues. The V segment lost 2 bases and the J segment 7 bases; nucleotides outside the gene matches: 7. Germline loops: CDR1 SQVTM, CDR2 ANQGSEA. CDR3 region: CSVETSGSGNIQYF. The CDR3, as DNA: TGCAGCGTTGAAACCAGCGGGAGCGGTAACATTCAGTACTTC.